The 29 T cell receptor beta chains given below trace back to one sample, sequenced in a study of T cell repertoires in cytomegalovirus infection (dated by TCRdb to about 2019). This sample was sequenced with an Illumina HiSeq 1500. TCRdb redid the processing of the public reads, applying fastp at Q25 and MiXCR, and retained in-frame beta chains. Here each entry gathers all rows of one CDR3 protein and keeps the most common genes and DNA. This sample lists 200,000 to 300,000 distinct CDR3 sequences; roughly 10% were detected once. Together, the top ten hold more than 12% of the sample. Material for sequencing was PBMCs. The receptors derive from a human donor in good health (CMV status not recorded). Some clones in this sample may be carry-over from other donors' samples.

This clonotype showed up many times. The V gene is TRBV7-2, the J gene TRBJ1-5; D might be TRBD1 (5 bases). CDR3 length equals 15 residues. Trimming removed 1 base from V and 4 bases from J, with 11 bases in between. CDR1 is SGHTA, CDR2 FQGNSA, per germline. CDR3 coding DNA: TGTGCCAGCAGCTTAGGGGGGGTCTCGAATCAGCCCCAGCATTTT. Encoded protein: CASSLGGVSNQPQHF.

There are a few counts of this clonotype. The CDR3 bases are TGCGCCAGCAGTGAGGTGGCGGGAGATACGCAGTATTTT. Translated: CASSEVAGDTQYF. The genes are TRBV10-2 and TRBJ2-3; D possibly corresponds to TRBD2 (5 bases). Germline V gene data show CDR1 as WSHSY and CDR2 as SAAADI. The CDR3 is 13 amino acids. With 2 bases removed from V and 5 bases from J, the gap between germline ends came to 8 bases.

J is TRBJ1-6 and V is TRBV18; a possible D gene is TRBD1 (6 bases). The CDR3 is 15 residues long. Trimming cost V 3 bases and J 8 bases, with 14 bases left between them. Germline-derived CDR1 and CDR2 are KGHSH and LQKENI. CDR3 region: CASSPWGGRDSPLHF. The CDR3 DNA sequence: TGTGCCAGCTCACCCTGGGGGGGCCGCGATTCACCCCTCCACTTT.

The chain couples TRBV19 to TRBJ2-7; D call uncertain. V shed 3 bases and J shed 5 bases, with 11 bases lying between them. CDR3 size: 13 residues. Germline V gene lookup returns CDR1 LNHDA and CDR2 SQIVND (reference sequence). The CDR3 DNA reads as TGTGCCAGTAGTATGGGCCTTCGCGACGAGCAGTACTTC. Protein sequence: CASSMGLRDEQYF.

The chain couples TRBV7-9 to TRBJ1-3; tentative D call: TRBD1 (5 bases). Trimming removed 5 bases at V and 2 bases at J, with 22 bases between. The germline CDR1 and CDR2 sequences are SEHNR and FQNEAQ (reference sequence). There are 18 residues in the CDR3. CDR3 bases: TGTGCCAGCAGCCTCCACGGGACCGCTTCGAGCACTGGAAACACCATATATTTT. Residues: CASSLHGTASSTGNTIYF.

In its sample, this clonotype was seen a few times. The chain employs TRBV6-2 or TRBV6-3 and TRBJ2-2; D is possibly TRBD1 or TRBD2 (5 bases each). This CDR3 has 17 amino acids. In germline, CDR1 is MNHEY, CDR2 SVGEGT. The ends were cut back, 2 bases at V and 0 bases at J, with 13 bases in the middle. The CDR3 DNA follows: TGTGCCAGCAGTTACCGGGGCAGGCCTGCGAACACCGGGGAGCTGTTTTTT. Amino acids: CASSYRGRPANTGELFF.

This clonotype was seen many times. The chain combines TRBV7-8 with TRBJ1-1; no clear D gene. The CDR3 loop spans 14 amino acids. V was shortened by 5 bases and J by 0 bases, with 10 bases between the two germline ends. Germline V lookup: CDR1 SGHVS, CDR2 FQNEAQ. The CDR3 loop is CASSRLLMNTEAFF. The CDR3 DNA reads TGTGCCAGCAGCCGGCTCCTCATGAACACTGAAGCTTTCTTT.

This clonotype was seen repeatedly, ten times or more. V usage is TRBV28 and J usage is TRBJ1-5; the D gene is possibly TRBD1 (6 bases). This CDR3 is built from 15 residues. CDR1 is MDHEN and CDR2 is SYDVKM in the germline V gene. The V end was cut by 4 bases, the J end by 4 bases, with 14 bases between. The CDR3 region has the DNA TGTGCCAGCAGTTCCACCGGGACACGGAATCAGCCCCAGCATTTT. Translating it yields CASSSTGTRNQPQHF.

This clonotype was observed at least ten times. The chain employs TRBV7-2 and TRBJ1-5, with a tentative D call TRBD1 (5 bases). The CDR3 contains 14 residues. Germline CDR1 SGHTA, CDR2 FQGNSA. V gave up 3 bases and J gave up 2 bases, with 8 bases separating them. CDR3 DNA: TGTGCCAGCAGCTTTCTAGGGGGCAATCAGCCCCAGCATTTT. It is translated as CASSFLGGNQPQHF.

This clonotype was observed many times. The chain has TRBV19 and TRBJ1-5; D is ambiguous. The CDR3 spans 16 residues. Trimming took off 3 bases at V and 2 bases at J, with 14 bases between the two ends. Looked up from germline, CDR1 is LNHDA and CDR2 is SQIVND (reference sequence). The CDR3 nucleotides are TGTGCCAGTAGTATCGGCCAAGGGCGAGGCAATCAGCCCCAGCATTTT. The encoded protein is CASSIGQGRGNQPQHF. The variable domain in full, completed from reference TRBV19 and TRBJ1-5, reads DGGITQSPKYLFRKEGQNVTLSCEQNLNHDAMYWYRQDPGQGLRLIYYSQIVNDFQKGDIAEGYSVSREKKESFPLTVTSAQKNPTAFYLCASSIGQGRGNQPQHFGDGTRLSIL.

This clonotype was seen ten or more times. V and J are TRBV6-2 or TRBV6-3 and TRBJ2-7, with D possibly being TRBD1 (6 bases). Germline-derived CDR1 and CDR2 are MNHEY and SVGEGT. This CDR3 contains 16 residues. V shed 5 bases and J shed 0 bases, with 17 bases lying between them. CDR3 sequence (DNA): TGTGCCAGCAGTACCCGACGGACAGTTCCCTCCTACGAGCAGTACTTC. Amino acids: CASSTRRTVPSYEQYF.

Of note for this clonotype: A much larger clone differs from this one at a single base, so this may be a read error. CDR3 DNA: TGCAGCGTAAACCATGGGAGCTCTGGGACCAACGTCCTGACTTTC. It is translated as CSVNHGSSGTNVLTF. The rearrangement joins TRBV29-1 to TRBJ2-6; a weak D match, TRBD2 (5 bases). Germline loops: CDR1 SQVTM, CDR2 ANQGSEA. This CDR3 has 15 amino acids.

This clonotype was seen ten or more times. The chain carries TRBV7-2 and TRBJ2-1; 7 nucleotides line up with TRBD2. Unmatched junction bases numbered 9, after V lost 0 bases and J lost 4 bases. The V gene's germline CDR1 is SGHTA and CDR2 FQGNSA. The CDR3 is made up of 17 amino acids. CDR3 DNA: TGTGCCAGCAGCTTAGCGATGCTACTAGCGCCGTACAATGAGCAGTTCTTC. It is translated as CASSLAMLLAPYNEQFF. The full variable domain, with the rest looked up from reference TRBV7-2 and TRBJ2-1, is GAGVSQSPSNKVTEKGKDVELRCDPISGHTALYWYRQSLGQGLEFLIYFQGNSAPDKSGLPSDRFSAERTGGSVSTLTIQRTQQEDSAVYLCASSLAMLLAPYNEQFFGPGTRLTVL.

The sample holds one count of this clonotype. Given a much more abundant clone one base away, this may be a read error. This chain joins TRBV6-6 and TRBJ2-7; 9 bases map to TRBD2. This CDR3 comprises 14 residues. Germline V gene lookup returns CDR1 MNHNY and CDR2 SVGAGI (reference sequence). V was clipped by 2 bases and J by 7 bases; unmatched bases: 6. CDR3 DNA sequence: TGTGCCAGCAGTTACCTAGGACTAGCGCATGAGCAGTACTTC. Its translation is CASSYLGLAHEQYF.

This clonotype has a count of ten or more. The chain joins TRBV20-1 to TRBJ1-3; D remains unclear. CDR3 length: 13 amino acids. With 1 base removed from V and 0 bases from J, the gap between germline ends came to 4 bases. CDR1 DFQATT and CDR2 SNEGSKA come from the germline V gene (reference sequence). The CDR3: CSARVLSGNTIYF. In DNA, the CDR3 is TGCAGTGCTAGAGTCCTCTCTGGAAACACCATATATTTT.

This clonotype has ten or more counts. V and J are TRBV11-3 and TRBJ1-2; 9 bases fit TRBD1. The CDR3 runs to 14 residues. The junction had 4 bases not matched to a gene; V was cut back by 5 bases and J by 3 bases. The germline V gene has CDR1 SGHNT and CDR2 YENEEA. In nucleotides, the CDR3 is TGTGCCAGCAGCCATAGACAGGGGGACTATGGCTACACCTTC. As protein: CASSHRQGDYGYTF.

The CDR3 here is CASSLGGTGGTEQYF. The CDR3 nucleotides are TGTGCCAGCAGTTTAGGTGGGACAGGGGGCACCGAGCAGTACTTC. The rearrangement uses TRBV12-3 or TRBV12-4 and TRBJ2-7; 12 bases agree with TRBD1. The CDR3 has 15 amino acids. With 1 base clipped from V and 6 bases from J, the junction kept 4 bases outside the gene matches.

This clonotype was found many times. The rearrangement joins TRBV7-2 to TRBJ1-1; 7 bases are shared with TRBD1. V was clipped by 1 base and J by 5 bases; unmatched bases: 10. In germline, CDR1 is SGHTA, CDR2 FQGNSA. The CDR3 runs 16 residues. CDR3 protein: CASSLGVRQGGTEAFF. CDR3 DNA: TGTGCCAGCAGCTTAGGAGTACGACAGGGAGGTACTGAAGCTTTCTTT.

This clonotype was seen a handful of times. The J gene is TRBJ1-5, the V gene TRBV2, with D hard to call. Germline CDR1 reads SNHLY; CDR2 reads FYNNEI. The CDR3 loop spans 15 amino acids. Trimming cost V 2 bases and J 5 bases, with 13 bases left between them. CDR3 coding DNA: TGTGCCAGCAGTGAAAAGGGTTATTCAGATCAGCCCCAGCATTTT. As protein: CASSEKGYSDQPQHF. Looking up the rest from reference TRBV2 and TRBJ1-5 gives the full variable domain: EPEVTQTPSHQVTQMGQEVILRCVPISNHLYFYWYRQILGQKVEFLVSFYNNEISEKSEIFDDQFSVERPDGSNFTLKIRSTKLEDSAMYFCASSEKGYSDQPQHFGDGTRLSIL.

In its sample, this clonotype was seen many times. The chain links TRBV20-1 to TRBJ1-6; D unclear. Trimming removed 3 bases from V and 7 bases from J, with 16 bases in between. CDR1 is DFQATT and CDR2 is SNEGSKA in the germline V gene (reference sequence). The length of the CDR3 is 15 residues. DNA for the CDR3: TGCAGTGCTAGTAGACCGGAGCCACAAAATTCACCCCTCCACTTT. This sequence encodes CSASRPEPQNSPLHF.

This clonotype came up many times. V is TRBV5-4 and J is TRBJ1-1; 8 bases align to TRBD1. Trimming took 0 bases from V and 0 from J; bases not matched to a gene: 4. CDR1 is SGHNT, CDR2 YYREEE, per germline (reference sequence). This CDR3 has 16 amino acids. CDR3 sequence (DNA): TGTGCCAGCAGCTTGGGCCCGGACAGGGTGAACACTGAAGCTTTCTTT. This gives the protein CASSLGPDRVNTEAFF.

The sample holds many counts of this clonotype. V usage is TRBV7-9 and J usage is TRBJ1-1; TRBD1 agrees at 8 bases. This CDR3 is 15 amino acids long. V shed 2 bases and J 3 bases; nucleotides not matched to a gene: 5. Per the germline V gene, CDR1 is SEHNR and CDR2 is FQNEAQ (reference sequence). CDR3 residues: CASSLQGAGYTEAFF. The CDR3 DNA reads TGTGCCAGCAGCTTACAGGGGGCTGGGTACACTGAAGCTTTCTTT.

This clonotype has a count of ten or more. The genes are TRBV7-8 and TRBJ1-5; TRBD1 matches 7 bases. The CDR3 is 14 residues long. Germline V gives CDR1 SGHVS, CDR2 FQNEAQ. V trimming: 5 bases; J trimming: 4 bases; junction bases outside the gene matches: 5. As DNA, the CDR3 is TGTGCCAGCAGCCTCGGGACAGAGAATCAGCCCCAGCATTTT. This encodes CASSLGTENQPQHF.

This clonotype has at least ten counts. The chain couples TRBV29-1 to TRBJ1-1; D is possibly TRBD1 (5 bases). CDR1 and CDR2 from the germline V gene are SQVTM and ANQGSEA. The V and J ends lost 3 bases and 4 bases respectively, with 12 bases between them. This CDR3 region has 13 residues. The CDR3 protein is CSVDGGVVTEAFF. Written as DNA, the CDR3 is TGCAGCGTTGACGGGGGTGTGGTCACTGAAGCTTTCTTT.

This clonotype was seen at least ten times. The gene calls are TRBV7-2 and TRBJ1-2; TRBD1 matches at 8 bases. In germline, CDR1 is SGHTA, CDR2 FQGNSA. CDR3 length equals 14 residues. Trimming cost V 5 bases and J 4 bases; bases outside gene matches: 6. Written as DNA, the CDR3 is TGTGCCAGCAGCCCGGGACAGGTCGTCTATGGCTACACCTTC. Translating it yields CASSPGQVVYGYTF.

This clonotype was seen repeatedly, ten times or more. The J gene is TRBJ1-2, the V gene TRBV7-2; D is perhaps TRBD1 (5 bases). There are 13 residues in the CDR3. Per germline, CDR1 SGHTA and CDR2 FQGNSA. The V gene lost 4 bases and the J gene lost 6 bases, with 12 bases spanning the gap. The CDR3 sequence: CASSSQAGNGYTF. CDR3 bases: TGTGCCAGCAGCTCCCAAGCAGGGAATGGCTACACCTTC.

This clonotype showed up many times. The rearrangement links TRBV7-2 to TRBJ2-4; no firm D call. The CDR3 covers 16 residues. The V end was cut by 3 bases, the J end by 0 bases, with 12 bases between. Germline assignment: CDR1 SGHTA and CDR2 FQGNSA. The CDR3 region is CASSFGGSLAKNIQYF. In DNA, the CDR3 is TGTGCCAGCAGCTTCGGCGGATCACTAGCCAAAAACATTCAGTACTTC.

This clonotype occurred many times. The chain recombines TRBV7-2 with TRBJ2-3; TRBD2 matches 12 bases. The CDR3 sequence is 15 residues long. V was pared by 6 bases and J by 4 bases, with 5 bases of the junction left unmatched. Germline CDR1 SGHTA, CDR2 FQGNSA. The CDR3 spells CASRNLAGGADTQYF. CDR3 nucleotides: TGTGCCAGCAGGAATCTAGCGGGGGGGGCAGATACGCAGTATTTT.

This clonotype was detected many times. The chain joins TRBV7-2 to TRBJ2-3; D gene uncertain. The CDR3 covers 16 residues. Per germline, CDR1 SGHTA and CDR2 FQGNSA. The V end lost 3 bases, the J end lost 5 bases, and 18 bases lay between the germline ends. CDR3 nucleotides: TGTGCCAGCAGCTTGGAAGGCAGCCTCATTAGAGATACGCAGTATTTT. This codes for CASSLEGSLIRDTQYF.